The 5 T cell receptor beta chains below all came from one sample that was sequenced in a study of identical twins. One entry per CDR3 protein results from TCRdb running MiXCR on the 5' RACE reads. The repertoire holds approximately 700,000 distinct CDR3 sequences, with 5.5% to 6.5% as singletons. The specimen sequenced was naive T cells sorted from blood. These receptors were taken from a man aged 18 to 29 in good health.

This clonotype was detected ten times or more. The gene calls are TRBV29-1 and TRBJ2-5, with D tentatively TRBD2 (6 bases). The CDR3 is 11 residues long. Germline CDR1 SQVTM, CDR2 ANQGSEA. V lost 8 bases and J lost 5, with 12 bases in between. This chain's CDR3 is CSTGRGETQYF. The CDR3 DNA sequence: TGCAGCACCGGACGGGGGGAGACCCAGTACTTC.

This clonotype was picked up a small number of times. The CDR3 protein is CASRVQGQTYNEQFF. In nucleotides, the CDR3 is TGTGCCAGCAGGGTACAGGGTCAAACCTACAATGAGCAGTTCTTC. The V gene is TRBV2, the J gene TRBJ2-1; D may be TRBD1 (6 bases). The germline V and J ends were trimmed by 6 bases and 2 bases, with 14 bases remaining between them. This CDR3 is built from 15 residues. The germline CDR1 and CDR2 sequences are SNHLY and FYNNEI.

This clonotype was observed at least ten times. The chain recombines TRBV6-1 with TRBJ2-7, with a possible D match to TRBD1 (5 bases). Trimming removed 3 bases at V and 2 bases at J, with 8 bases between. CDR1 is MNHNS and CDR2 is SASEGT in the germline V gene. CDR3 length: 13 residues. The chain's CDR3 is CASSDGQAYEQYV. For the CDR3, the DNA is TGTGCCAGCAGTGACGGACAAGCCTACGAGCAGTACGTC.

The chain has TRBV10-3 and TRBJ2-6, with D possibly being TRBD1 (5 bases). Germline V gene data show CDR1 as ENHRY and CDR2 as SYGVKD. The CDR3 loop spans 14 amino acids. V was clipped by 2 bases and J by 7 bases, with 9 bases between them. CDR3: CAISEPDTANVLTF. The CDR3 nucleotides read TGTGCCATCAGTGAGCCGGACACTGCCAACGTCCTGACTTTC.

This clonotype was seen a handful of times. The J gene is TRBJ1-1, the V gene TRBV7-2, with 8 bases identical to TRBD1. The CDR3 is 14 amino acids. V lost 7 bases, J lost 4 bases, and 8 bases stayed unmatched. Per germline, CDR1 SGHTA and CDR2 FQGNSA. The CDR3 DNA is TGTGCCAGCACCTCGGGACAGGCAAGCACTGAAGCTTTCTTT. Translated: CASTSGQASTEAFF.